A selection of T cell receptor beta chains follows, all from one sample in a study of cytomegalovirus exposure and HLA in healthy donors. The method was immunoSEQ multiplex PCR; TCRdb's version includes in-frame clones alone and lacks a portion of them. The sample yields approximately 160,000 clones, roughly 72% seen once. Specimen: PBMCs. These receptors were taken from a woman aged 40 to 50 in good health and CMV-seronegative. CDR3s include the opening cysteine and the closing phenylalanine or tryptophan. D genes are given only for firm matches. Expanded clones get a size class; other rows say once, few or many, or leave the size out.

clone size	V gene	J gene	D gene	CDR3 length	CDR3 protein	CDR3 DNA
NA	TRBV9	TRBJ2-5	NA	15	CASSVGAEGWETQYF	TGTGCCAGCAGCGTAGGGGCAGAAGGATGGGAGACCCAGTACTTC
NA	TRBV6-1	TRBJ2-7	TRBD2	14	CASSQRGLVDEQYF	TGTGCCTCCTCCCAGCGGGGGCTAGTCGACGAGCAGTACTTC
NA	TRBV28	TRBJ2-3	TRBD2	14	CASSSSGLTDTQYF	TGTGCCAGCAGTTCTAGCGGACTCACAGATACGCAGTATTTT
NA	TRBV5-4	TRBJ2-5	TRBD1	14	CASSLQGDQETQYF	TGTGCCAGCAGCCTACAGGGGGACCAAGAGACCCAGTACTTC
few	TRBV7-2	TRBJ2-5	TRBD2	16	CASSLLSTSLQETQYF	TGTGCCAGCAGCTTACTATCGACTAGCCTCCAAGAGACCCAGTACTTC
NA	TRBV27	TRBJ2-3	NA	18	CASSLSLQGSSSTDTQYF	TGTGCCAGCAGTTTATCCCTCCAGGGCAGCTCTAGCACAGATACGCAGTATTTT
few	TRBV7-9	TRBJ2-3	TRBD2	15	CASSLSGIVTDTQYF	TGTGCCAGCAGCTTAAGCGGGATCGTAACAGATACGCAGTATTTT
NA	TRBV19	TRBJ1-1	NA	13	CASSIGRNTEAFF	TGTGCCAGTAGTATAGGGAGGAACACTGAAGCTTTCTTT
NA	TRBV6-5	TRBJ2-7	NA	13	CASSYGEAYEQYF	TGTGCCAGCAGTTACGGTGAGGCCTACGAGCAGTACTTC
NA	TRBV2	TRBJ1-4	NA	15	CASSLTGATNEKLFF	TGTGCCAGCAGCTTAACAGGAGCAACTAATGAAAAACTGTTTTTT
NA	TRBV27	TRBJ1-1	TRBD1	15	CASSLFGPQGAEAFF	TGTGCCAGCAGTTTATTCGGGCCCCAGGGGGCTGAAGCTTTCTTT
few	TRBV5-1	TRBJ2-1	TRBD2	16	CASSLSSGSHYNEQFF	TGCGCCAGCAGCCTGTCTAGCGGGAGCCACTACAATGAGCAGTTCTTC
NA	TRBV19	TRBJ2-1	TRBD2	16	CASSQGTSGANNEQFF	TGTGCCAGTAGTCAGGGGACTAGCGGCGCCAACAATGAGCAGTTCTTC
NA	TRBV2	TRBJ1-1	NA	14	CASTSADMNTEAFF	TGTGCCAGCACCTCCGCCGACATGAACACTGAAGCTTTCTTT
NA	TRBV7-9	TRBJ1-1	NA	12	CASSSSYTEAFF	NA
NA	TRBV5-6	TRBJ1-5	NA	15	CASSFFGVINQPQHF	TGTGCCAGCAGCTTTTTCGGGGTTATCAATCAGCCCCAGCATTTT
few	TRBV28	TRBJ1-1	TRBD1	14	CASSLLRDSVGAFF	TGTGCCAGCAGTCTCCTGCGGGACAGCGTAGGAGCTTTCTTT
few	TRBV20-1	TRBJ2-7	NA	10	CSVDSGAAYF	TGCAGTGTCGACTCAGGGGCAGCGTACTTC
NA	TRBV5-1	TRBJ2-7	NA	15	CASSQTGEGTYEQYF	TGCGCCAGCAGCCAGACAGGGGAGGGGACCTACGAGCAGTACTTC
NA	TRBV18	TRBJ2-7	NA	15	CASSPQSTGGHEQYF	TGTGCCAGCTCACCGCAATCTACCGGGGGACACGAGCAGTACTTC
NA	TRBV5-1	TRBJ2-7	TRBD1	16	CASSLFPRTGRYEQYF	TGCGCCAGCAGCTTGTTTCCTCGGACAGGGCGCTACGAGCAGTACTTC
once	TRBV7-8	TRBJ2-7	TRBD1	12	CASSSGTGEQYF	TGTGCCAGCAGTTCCGGGACAGGCGAGCAGTACTTC
NA	TRBV18	TRBJ2-7	TRBD2	18	CASSSGTSGTKYSYEQYF	TGTGCCAGCTCATCCGGGACTAGCGGTACCAAGTACTCCTACGAGCAGTACTTC
NA	TRBV5-4	TRBJ2-1	NA	14	CASSLDLGGDEQFF	TGTGCCAGCAGCTTGGACCTGGGAGGAGACGAGCAGTTCTTC
NA	TRBV7-9	TRBJ2-1	NA	13	CASSSRRGNEQFF	TGTGCCAGCAGCTCCCGGCGAGGGAATGAGCAGTTCTTC
NA	TRBV6-6	TRBJ1-1	NA	13	CASVSGGRTEAFF	TGTGCCAGCGTCTCCGGGGGGCGAACTGAAGCTTTCTTT
NA	TRBV10-2	TRBJ1-1	NA	14	CASSESGANTEAFF	TGCGCCAGCAGTGAGTCTGGGGCGAACACTGAAGCTTTCTTT
NA	TRBV5-1	TRBJ1-1	NA	15	CASSLEEVGNTEAFF	TGCGCCAGCAGCTTGGAGGAGGTTGGGAACACTGAAGCTTTCTTT
few	TRBV29-1	TRBJ2-7	TRBD2	14	CSVVPSGFSYEQYF	TGCAGCGTTGTCCCTAGCGGTTTCTCCTACGAGCAGTACTTC
NA	TRBV5-1	TRBJ2-3	TRBD1	15	CASSSDRGVGDTQYF	TGCGCCAGCAGCTCGGACAGGGGTGTAGGAGATACGCAGTATTTT
few	TRBV6-6	TRBJ1-5	NA	16	CASSYAYRRVGGPQHF	TGTGCCAGCAGTTATGCGTACCGGAGGGTTGGAGGGCCCCAGCATTTT
NA	TRBV15	TRBJ1-5	NA	14	CATSRDFARGPQHF	TGTGCCACCAGCAGAGATTTTGCCAGGGGGCCCCAGCATTTT
NA	TRBV6-5	TRBJ2-7	TRBD2	16	CASSYSGTSGPYEQYF	TGTGCCAGCAGTTACTCCGGGACTAGCGGACCCTACGAGCAGTACTTC
NA	TRBV30	TRBJ1-6	NA	15	CAWSRGESSGSPLHF	TGTGCCTGGAGCCGGGGGGAGTCGAGCGGTTCACCCCTCCACTTT
NA	TRBV11-2	TRBJ2-7	NA	13	CASSLAVSYEQYF	TGTGCCAGCAGCCTCGCGGTCTCCTACGAGCAGTACTTC
few	TRBV19	TRBJ1-1	NA	16	CASSMRSEGENTEAFF	TGTGCCAGTAGTATGCGTTCCGAGGGGGAGAACACTGAAGCTTTCTTT
NA	TRBV7-7	TRBJ2-5	NA	14	CASSPAGLAETQYF	TGTGCTAGCAGCCCGGCGGGACTCGCGGAGACCCAGTACTTC
NA	TRBV9	TRBJ1-3	NA	14	CASNPQGGIDTIYF	TGTGCCAGCAACCCCCAGGGAGGGATAGACACCATATATTTT
NA	TRBV5-1	TRBJ1-2	NA	13	CASSLGGPYGYTF	TGCGCCAGCAGCTTGGGCGGTCCCTATGGCTACACCTTC
NA	TRBV19	TRBJ2-7	NA	14	CASRLEGQSREQYF	TGTGCCAGTAGATTGGAGGGCCAATCCCGCGAGCAGTACTTC
NA	TRBV6-1	TRBJ1-2	NA	13	CASSGGRTYGYTF	TGTGCCAGCAGTGGCGGGAGGACCTATGGCTACACCTTC
NA	TRBV6-5	TRBJ2-3	NA	13	CASSPPGADTQYF	TGTGCCAGCAGCCCCCCCGGGGCAGATACGCAGTATTTT
once	TRBV5-1	TRBJ2-5	TRBD1	15	CASSLGDREGETQYF	TGCGCCAGCAGCTTGGGGGACAGGGAGGGAGAGACCCAGTACTTC
NA	TRBV6-6	TRBJ2-7	NA	13	CASSSLGTREQYF	TGTGCCAGCAGTTCCCTCGGTACTCGCGAGCAGTACTTC
NA	TRBV19	TRBJ1-5	NA	18	CASSRRTLQGNSNQPQHF	TGTGCCAGTAGTCGGCGAACCCTTCAGGGGAATAGCAATCAGCCCCAGCATTTT
NA	TRBV2	TRBJ2-5	TRBD2	14	CARTSGALQETQYF	TGTGCCAGGACTAGCGGGGCTCTTCAAGAGACCCAGTACTTC
few	TRBV4-2	TRBJ1-2	NA	15	CASSQVGRLSYGYTF	TGTGCCAGCAGCCAAGTGGGCAGGCTCTCGTATGGCTACACCTTC
NA	TRBV15	TRBJ2-3	TRBD2	16	CATSRQLAGAEDTQYF	TGTGCCACCAGCCGACAACTAGCGGGAGCTGAAGATACGCAGTATTTT
NA	TRBV27	TRBJ2-1	NA	13	CASSLNGNNEQFF	TGTGCCAGCAGCCTGAACGGGAACAATGAGCAGTTCTTC
NA	TRBV27	TRBJ1-5	TRBD1	15	CASRDRPYSNQPQHF	TGTGCCAGTCGGGACAGGCCCTATAGCAATCAGCCCCAGCATTTT